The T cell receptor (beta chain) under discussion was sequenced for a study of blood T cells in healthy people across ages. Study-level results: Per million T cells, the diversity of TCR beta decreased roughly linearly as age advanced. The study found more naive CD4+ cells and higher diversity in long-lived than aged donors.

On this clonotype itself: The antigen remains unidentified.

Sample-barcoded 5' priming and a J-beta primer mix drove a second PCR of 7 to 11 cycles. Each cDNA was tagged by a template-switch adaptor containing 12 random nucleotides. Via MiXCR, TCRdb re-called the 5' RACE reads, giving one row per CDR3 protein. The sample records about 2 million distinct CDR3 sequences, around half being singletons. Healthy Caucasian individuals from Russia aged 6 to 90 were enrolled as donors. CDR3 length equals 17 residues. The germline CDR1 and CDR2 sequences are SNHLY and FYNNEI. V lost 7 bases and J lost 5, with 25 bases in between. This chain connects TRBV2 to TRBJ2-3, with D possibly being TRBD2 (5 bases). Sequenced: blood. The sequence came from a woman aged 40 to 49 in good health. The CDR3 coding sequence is TGTGCCAGCAAGATCATCGGGGTTAGCCAGGTGGGAGATACGCAGTATTTT. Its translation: CASKIIGVSQVGDTQYF.